A selection of T cell receptor beta chains follows, all from one sample in a study of early T cells in non-severe SARS-CoV-2 infection. MiXCR, run by TCRdb on the 5' RACE reads, gives a single entry per CDR3 protein. The sample consists of some 60,000 distinct CDR3 sequences, 8.5% to 10% of them appearing once. Material for sequencing was whole blood. These receptors were obtained from an adult who was a healthcare worker with PCR-confirmed SARS-CoV-2 infection or an uninfected control (not recorded which). Both conserved end residues are part of each CDR3. A D gene is named only where the DNA matches it firmly. Not every row has a clone size; where given, it reads once, few, many or a size class.

CDR3 DNA	CDR3 protein	D gene	J gene	clone size	V gene
TGTGCCAGCAGTTACTCCCGACAGGGGGCAGGGGAGCAGTACTTC	CASSYSRQGAGEQYF	TRBD1	TRBJ2-7	many	TRBV6-5
TGTGCCTGGAGTATCACCGCCACCGGGGAGCTGTTTTTT	CAWSITATGELFF	.	TRBJ2-2	few	TRBV30
TGTGCCAGCAGGCCGGACAGGATCCCTAGGGAGACCCAGTACTTC	CASRPDRIPRETQYF	TRBD1	TRBJ2-5	few	TRBV27
TGTGCCAGCAGTTCACACCCTGGACGAAACTATGGCTACACCTTC	CASSSHPGRNYGYTF	.	TRBJ1-2	many	TRBV27
TGCGCCAGCAGCCAAGATAAAGGGGCCGCTTCACCCCTCCACTTT	CASSQDKGAASPLHF	.	TRBJ1-6	many	TRBV4-3
TGTGCCAGCAGCCCTAGGACAGGGGGTGGCTACACCTTC	CASSPRTGGGYTF	TRBD1	TRBJ1-2	many	TRBV7-2
TGTGCCAGCTCACCAAGCGCAAACACCGGGGAGCTGTTTTTT	CASSPSANTGELFF	.	TRBJ2-2	few	TRBV18
TGCGCCAGCAGCTTGGTACTAGCGGCGAACACCGGGGAGCTGTTTTTT	CASSLVLAANTGELFF	TRBD2	TRBJ2-2	many	TRBV5-1
TGCAGTGCTTTGAGGGGTAATAGCAATCAGCCCCAGCATTTT	CSALRGNSNQPQHF	.	TRBJ1-5	many	TRBV20-1
TGCGCCAGCAACCAGGGACTAGCGGGAGTGGATAGGAAGACCCAGTACTTC	CASNQGLAGVDRKTQYF	TRBD2	TRBJ2-5	.	TRBV10-2
TGTGCCAGCAGCTCAATGGGGGGGCGCACCGGGGAGCTGTTTTTT	CASSSMGGRTGELFF	.	TRBJ2-2	.	TRBV7-2
TGCAGCGCAGGGGAGGCAGGGACTAGCGCTTACGAGCAGTACTTC	CSAGEAGTSAYEQYF	TRBD2	TRBJ2-7	.	TRBV29-1
TGTGCCAGCAGCTTAGCAGTCGGGGGCCGGGAGCTGTTTTTT	CASSLAVGGRELFF	.	TRBJ2-2	many	TRBV7-2